The clone carrying this T cell receptor (beta chain) counts as medium-sized (0.01 to 0.1%) by frequency. Per the germline V gene, CDR1 is LNHDA and CDR2 is SQIVND (reference sequence). This CDR3 has 14 amino acids. TRB amplification used approximately 250 ng of peripheral blood genomic DNA. These data come from a study of T cell clusters in autoimmune cytopenias. Multiplex touch-down PCR amplified TRB using TRB-A and TRB-B pools in one tube. Each CDR3 protein gets one entry in TCRdb, which reprocessed the multiplex PCR reads and gives no DNA. There are approximately 8,100 distinct CDR3 sequences in the sample, with roughly 5.9% held by the top ten.

Source material: peripheral blood. This TCR was recovered from a human donor with an autoimmune cytopenia or autoimmune hepatitis (not recorded which). V is TRBV19 and J is TRBJ2-1; TCRdb returns TRBD2, unconfirmable since there is no DNA. Here the CDR3 reads CASSTGLAGHEQFF. Full variable domain (rest looked up from reference TRBV19 and TRBJ2-1): DGGITQSPKYLFRKEGQNVTLSCEQNLNHDAMYWYRQDPGQGLRLIYYSQIVNDFQKGDIAEGYSVSREKKESFPLTVTSAQKNPTAFYLCASSTGLAGHEQFFGPGTRLTVL.